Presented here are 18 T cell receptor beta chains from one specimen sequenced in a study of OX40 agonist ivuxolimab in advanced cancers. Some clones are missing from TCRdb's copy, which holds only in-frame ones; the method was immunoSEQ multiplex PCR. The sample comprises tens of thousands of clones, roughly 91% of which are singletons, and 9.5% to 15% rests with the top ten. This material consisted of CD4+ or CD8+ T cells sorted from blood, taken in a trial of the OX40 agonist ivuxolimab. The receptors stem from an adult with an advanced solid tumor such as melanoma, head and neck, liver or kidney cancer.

Here the CDR3 DNA reads TGTGCCAGCAGCTTAGATAGGGGGCCTGGCACAGATACGCAGTATTTT. This translates into CASSLDRGPGTDTQYF. This chain uses TRBV7-8 with TRBJ2-3, with 7 bases identical to TRBD1. J gave up 1 base and V 1 base, and 5 bases lay outside the gene matches. The CDR3 runs 16 residues. Germline values: CDR1 SGHVS, CDR2 FQNEAQ. Full variable domain (missing parts from reference TRBV7-8 and TRBJ2-3): GAGVSQSPRYKVAKRGQDVALRCDPISGHVSLFWYQQALGQGPEFLTYFQNEAQLDKSGLPSDRFFAERPEGSVSTLKIQRTQQEDSAVYLCASSLDRGPGTDTQYFGPGTRLTVL.

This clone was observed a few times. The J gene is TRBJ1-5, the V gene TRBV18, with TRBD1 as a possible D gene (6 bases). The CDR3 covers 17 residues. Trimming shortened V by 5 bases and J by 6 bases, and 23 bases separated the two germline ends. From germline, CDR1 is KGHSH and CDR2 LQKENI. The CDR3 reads CASSANRGKGGSQPQHF. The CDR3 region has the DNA TGTGCCAGCTCAGCGAACCGGGGGAAAGGGGGTAGTCAGCCCCAGCATTTT.

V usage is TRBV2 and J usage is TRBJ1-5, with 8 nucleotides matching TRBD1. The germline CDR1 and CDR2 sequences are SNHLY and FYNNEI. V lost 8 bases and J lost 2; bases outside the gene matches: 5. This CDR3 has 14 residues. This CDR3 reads CASGTGLGNQPQHF. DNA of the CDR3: TGTGCCAGCGGGACAGGTTTGGGCAATCAGCCCCAGCATTTT.

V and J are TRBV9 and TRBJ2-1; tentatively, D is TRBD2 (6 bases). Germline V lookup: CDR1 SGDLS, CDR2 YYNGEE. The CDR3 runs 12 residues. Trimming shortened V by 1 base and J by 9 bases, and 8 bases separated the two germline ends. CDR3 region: CASSVYGGEQFF. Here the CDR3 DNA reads TGTGCCAGCAGCGTATACGGGGGTGAGCAGTTCTTC.

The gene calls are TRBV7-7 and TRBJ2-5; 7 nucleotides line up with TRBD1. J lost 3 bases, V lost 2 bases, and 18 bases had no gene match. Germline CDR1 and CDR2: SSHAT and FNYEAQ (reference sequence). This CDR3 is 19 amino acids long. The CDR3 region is CASSLLAVWVTGQKETQYF. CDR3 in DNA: TGTGCCAGCAGCTTATTGGCTGTATGGGTGACAGGGCAAAAAGAGACCCAGTACTTC.

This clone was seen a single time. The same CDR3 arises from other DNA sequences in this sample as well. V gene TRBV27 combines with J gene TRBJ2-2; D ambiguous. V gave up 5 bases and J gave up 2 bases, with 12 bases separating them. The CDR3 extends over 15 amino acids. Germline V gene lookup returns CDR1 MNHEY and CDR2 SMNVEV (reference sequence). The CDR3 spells CASSSLADNTGELFF. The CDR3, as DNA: TGTGCCAGCAGTAGTCTGGCGGATAACACCGGGGAGCTGTTTTTT.

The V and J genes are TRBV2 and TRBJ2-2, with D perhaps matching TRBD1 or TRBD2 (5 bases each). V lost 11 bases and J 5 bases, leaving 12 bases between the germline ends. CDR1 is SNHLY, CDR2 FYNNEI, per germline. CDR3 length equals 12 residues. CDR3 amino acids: CAGMGETGELFF. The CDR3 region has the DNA TGTGCCGGTATGGGGGAAACCGGGGAGCTGTTTTTT.

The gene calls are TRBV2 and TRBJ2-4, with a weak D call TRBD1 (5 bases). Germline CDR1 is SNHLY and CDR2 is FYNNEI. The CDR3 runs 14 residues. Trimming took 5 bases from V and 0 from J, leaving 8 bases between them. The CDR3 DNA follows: TGTGCCAGCAGTCGGACATTAGCCAAAAACATTCAGTACTTC. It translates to CASSRTLAKNIQYF.

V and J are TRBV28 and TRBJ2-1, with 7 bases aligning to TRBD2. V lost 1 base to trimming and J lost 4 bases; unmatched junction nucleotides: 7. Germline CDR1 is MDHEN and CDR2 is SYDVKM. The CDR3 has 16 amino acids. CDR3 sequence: CASSLLSTSVYNEQFF. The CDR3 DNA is TGTGCCAGCAGTTTATTATCCACTAGCGTATACAATGAGCAGTTCTTC. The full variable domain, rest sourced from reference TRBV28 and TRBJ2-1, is DVKVTQSSRYLVKRTGEKVFLECVQDMDHENMFWYRQDPGLGLRLIYFSYDVKMKEKGDIPEGYSVSREKKERFSLILESASTNQTSMYLCASSLLSTSVYNEQFFGPGTRLTVL.

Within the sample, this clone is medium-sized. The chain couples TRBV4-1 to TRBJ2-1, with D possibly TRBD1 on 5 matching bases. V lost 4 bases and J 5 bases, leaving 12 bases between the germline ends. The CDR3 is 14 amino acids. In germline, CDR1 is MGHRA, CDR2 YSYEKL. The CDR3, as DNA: TGCGCCAGCAGCCGTCTGGACAACGACAATGAGCAGTTCTTC. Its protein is CASSRLDNDNEQFF.

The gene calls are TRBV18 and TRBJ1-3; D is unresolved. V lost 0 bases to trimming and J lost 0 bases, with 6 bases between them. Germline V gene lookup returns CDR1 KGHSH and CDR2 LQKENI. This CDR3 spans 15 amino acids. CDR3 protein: CASSPPGVSGNTIYF. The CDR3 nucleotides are TGTGCCAGCTCACCACCGGGTGTCTCTGGAAACACCATATATTTT.

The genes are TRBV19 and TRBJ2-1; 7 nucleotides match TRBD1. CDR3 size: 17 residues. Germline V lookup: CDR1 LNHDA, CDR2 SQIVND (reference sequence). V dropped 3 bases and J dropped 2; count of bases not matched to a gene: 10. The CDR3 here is CASSIPETGQAYNEQFF. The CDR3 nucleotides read TGTGCCAGTAGTATCCCCGAGACAGGGCAAGCCTACAATGAGCAGTTCTTC.

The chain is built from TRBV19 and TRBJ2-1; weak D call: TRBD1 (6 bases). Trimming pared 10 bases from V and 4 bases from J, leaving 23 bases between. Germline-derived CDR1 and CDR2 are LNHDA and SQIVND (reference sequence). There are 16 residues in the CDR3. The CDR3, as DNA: TGTGCCACCAGAGCAGGGGCCGGTGGGGGATACAATGAGCAGTTCTTC. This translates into CATRAGAGGGYNEQFF.

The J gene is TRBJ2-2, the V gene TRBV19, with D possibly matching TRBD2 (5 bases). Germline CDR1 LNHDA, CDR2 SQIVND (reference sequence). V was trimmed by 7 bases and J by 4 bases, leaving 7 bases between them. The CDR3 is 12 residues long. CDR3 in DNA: TGTGCCAGTAAAGGGAGCACCGGGGAGCTGTTTTTT. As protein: CASKGSTGELFF.

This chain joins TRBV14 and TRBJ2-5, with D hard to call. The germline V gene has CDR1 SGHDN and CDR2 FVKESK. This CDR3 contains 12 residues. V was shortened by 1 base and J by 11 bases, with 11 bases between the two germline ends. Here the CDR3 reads CASSQAWAEQYF. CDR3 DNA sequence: TGTGCCAGCAGCCAAGCCTGGGCAGAGCAGTACTTC.

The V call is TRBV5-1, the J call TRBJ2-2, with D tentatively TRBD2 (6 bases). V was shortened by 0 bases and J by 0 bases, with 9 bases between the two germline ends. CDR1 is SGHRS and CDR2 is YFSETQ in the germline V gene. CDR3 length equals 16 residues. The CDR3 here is CASSLVRGANTGELFF. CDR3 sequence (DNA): TGCGCCAGCAGCTTGGTTCGCGGGGCGAACACCGGGGAGCTGTTTTTT.

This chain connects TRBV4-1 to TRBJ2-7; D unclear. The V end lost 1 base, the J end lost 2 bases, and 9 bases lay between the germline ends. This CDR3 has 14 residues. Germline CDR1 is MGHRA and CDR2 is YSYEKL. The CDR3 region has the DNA TGCGCCAGCAGCCAAGTTGAGCTAACCTACGAGCAGTACTTC. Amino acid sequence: CASSQVELTYEQYF.

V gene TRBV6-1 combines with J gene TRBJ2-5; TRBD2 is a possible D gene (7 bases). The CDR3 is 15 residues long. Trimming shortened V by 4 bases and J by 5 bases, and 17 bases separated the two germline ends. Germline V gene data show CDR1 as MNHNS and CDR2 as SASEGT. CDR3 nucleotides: TGTGCCAGCAGTGTCCGAAGGGGGGGGGATGAGACCCAGTACTTC. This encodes CASSVRRGGDETQYF.